This T cell receptor (beta chain) was profiled in a study of cytomegalovirus exposure and HLA in healthy donors. Whole-study results and caveats: 150 to 200 TCR beta chains were listed as cytomegalovirus-associated. While the bulk of TCR sequences proved rare, some public TCRs turned up in many donors. According to a later analysis, TCR clusters from the first cohort tended to co-occur in the roughly 110 validation repertoires.

The method was immunoSEQ multiplex PCR; TCRdb's version includes in-frame clones alone and lacks a portion of them. The table includes a few hundred thousand clones, 90% detected once. In germline, CDR1 is MNHEY, CDR2 SMNVEV (reference sequence). The V and J ends lost 3 bases and 1 base respectively, with 13 bases between them. The CDR3 totals 16 residues. Worth noting for this clone: The antigen is not known.

The donors were part of the validation cohort of roughly 110 subjects. That cohort was separate from the first cohort, which comprised roughly 670 subjects. This clonotype originated in a woman under 30 in good health and CMV-seronegative. What was sequenced was PBMCs. This chain links TRBV27 with TRBJ2-1; D possibly corresponds to TRBD2 (6 bases). The CDR3 DNA reads as TGTGCCAGCAGTTTTTATCGGCTAGCGTCCTACAATGAGCAGTTCTTC. It specifies CASSFYRLASYNEQFF.